Presented here are 8 T cell receptor beta chains from one specimen sequenced in a study of radiotherapy plus CTLA-4 blockade in lung cancer. Assay used: immunoSEQ multiplex PCR; TCRdb lists only in-frame clones, some missing. Among about 90,000 clones listed, 55% to 75% were seen once. The material sequenced was peripheral blood, taken from a patient treated with radiotherapy plus ipilimumab. The receptor set was obtained from a human donor with non-small cell lung cancer that progressed on radiotherapy plus ipilimumab.

There are a few counts of this clone. The V and J genes are TRBV6-1 and TRBJ2-5; D may match TRBD1 or TRBD2 (5 bases each). V lost 3 bases, J lost 1 base, and 12 bases lay in between. Per the germline V gene, CDR1 is MNHNS and CDR2 is SASEGT. The CDR3 is 15 amino acids. CDR3 sequence (DNA): TGTGCCAGCAGTGAGTGGGGGACGGCCCAAGAGACCCAGTACTTC. Its translation is CASSEWGTAQETQYF.

The rearrangement links TRBV6-5 to TRBJ2-1, with D possibly being TRBD1 (6 bases). V lost 5 bases and J 6 bases, leaving 8 bases between the germline ends. Germline V lookup: CDR1 MNHEY, CDR2 SVGAGI. The CDR3 loop spans 12 amino acids. CDR3 loop: CASSGRGNEQFF. CDR3 nucleotide sequence: TGTGCCAGCAGTGGCAGGGGCAATGAGCAGTTCTTC.

The chain joins TRBV27 to TRBJ2-7; D not resolved. Between the trimmed V and J ends, which lost 6 bases and 3 bases, there was a span of 15 bases. There are 14 residues in the CDR3. The germline CDR1 and CDR2 sequences are MNHEY and SMNVEV (reference sequence). Here the CDR3 DNA reads TGTGCCAGCAGCCCCGACTTGAATCACTACGAGCAGTACTTC. It encodes CASSPDLNHYEQYF.

This clone showed up just a few times. The V and J genes are TRBV11-2 and TRBJ2-3; D might be TRBD2 (7 bases). The germline V gene has CDR1 SGHAT and CDR2 FQNNGV. Trimming removed 0 bases from V and 4 bases from J, with 8 bases in between. The CDR3 totals 14 residues. The CDR3 reads CASSLEGGADTQYF. CDR3 nucleotide sequence: TGTGCCAGCAGCTTAGAAGGGGGGGCAGATACGCAGTATTTT. The complete variable domain, with remaining parts taken from reference TRBV11-2 and TRBJ2-3, reads EAGVAQSPRYKIIEKRQSVAFWCNPISGHATLYWYQQILGQGPKLLIQFQNNGVVDDSQLPKDRFSAERLKGVDSTLKIQPAKLEDSAVYLCASSLEGGADTQYFGPGTRLTVL.

This chain connects TRBV15 to TRBJ2-7; D not certain. The CDR3 consists of 13 residues. The germline V gene has CDR1 LNHNV and CDR2 YYDKDF (reference sequence). V lost 1 base and J lost 6, with 10 bases in between. DNA of the CDR3: TGTGCCACCAGCAGAGGACCAGTGGGCGAGCAGTACTTC. This sequence encodes CATSRGPVGEQYF.

The V call is TRBV6-1, the J call TRBJ2-1, with D unclear. The V end was cut by 11 bases, the J end by 0 bases, with 17 bases between. Looked up from germline, CDR1 is MNHNS and CDR2 is SASEGT. CDR3 size: 15 residues. CDR3 DNA: TGTGCCGGCCAAGAGCCTGGCAGCTCCTACAATGAGCAGTTCTTC. Translating it yields CAGQEPGSSYNEQFF.

The chain uses TRBV19 and TRBJ2-5; D call uncertain. CDR3 length equals 11 residues. The germline gives CDR1 LNHDA, CDR2 SQIVND (reference sequence). Trimming took off 2 bases at V and 6 bases at J, with 4 bases between the two ends. The CDR3 protein is CASSIHQTQYF. The CDR3 nucleotides are TGTGCCAGTAGTATACATCAGACCCAGTACTTC.

The CDR3 reads CASSLTLNTEAFF. CDR3 sequence (DNA): TGCGCCAGCAGCCTTACACTAAACACTGAAGCTTTCTTT. J is TRBJ1-1 and V is TRBV5-1; D ambiguous. Trimming removed 4 bases at V and 2 bases at J, with 9 bases between. The CDR3 runs 13 residues. From germline, CDR1 is SGHRS and CDR2 YFSETQ.